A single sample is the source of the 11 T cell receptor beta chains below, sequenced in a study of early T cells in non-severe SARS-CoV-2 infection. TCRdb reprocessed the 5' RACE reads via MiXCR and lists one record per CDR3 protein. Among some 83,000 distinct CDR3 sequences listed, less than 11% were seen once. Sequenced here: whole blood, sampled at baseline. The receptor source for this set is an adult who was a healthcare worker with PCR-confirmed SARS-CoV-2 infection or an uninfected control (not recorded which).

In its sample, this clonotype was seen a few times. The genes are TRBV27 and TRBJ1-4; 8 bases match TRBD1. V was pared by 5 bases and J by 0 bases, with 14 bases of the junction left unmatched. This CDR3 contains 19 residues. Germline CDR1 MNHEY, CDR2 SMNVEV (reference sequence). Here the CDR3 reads CASSPGAGQGSATNEKLFF. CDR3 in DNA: TGTGCCAGCAGTCCAGGCGCCGGACAGGGATCAGCAACTAATGAAAAACTGTTTTTT.

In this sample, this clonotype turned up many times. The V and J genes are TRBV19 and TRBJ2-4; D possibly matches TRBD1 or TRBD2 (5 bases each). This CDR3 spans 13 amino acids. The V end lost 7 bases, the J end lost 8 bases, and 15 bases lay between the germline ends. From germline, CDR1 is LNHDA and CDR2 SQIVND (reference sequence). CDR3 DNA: TGTGCCAGTAATTTTTGGGGGAAGGACATTCAGTACTTC. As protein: CASNFWGKDIQYF.

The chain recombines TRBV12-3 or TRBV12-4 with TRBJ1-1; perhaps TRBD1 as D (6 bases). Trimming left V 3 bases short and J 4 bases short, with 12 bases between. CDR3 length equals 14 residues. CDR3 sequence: CASSFGQGSTEAFF. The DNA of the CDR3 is TGTGCCAGCAGTTTCGGGCAGGGGTCCACTGAAGCTTTCTTT.

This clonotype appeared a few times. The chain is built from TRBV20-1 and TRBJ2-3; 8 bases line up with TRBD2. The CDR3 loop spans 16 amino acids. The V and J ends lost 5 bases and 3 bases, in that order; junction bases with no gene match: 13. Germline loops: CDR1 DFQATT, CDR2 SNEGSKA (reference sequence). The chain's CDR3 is CSAAPMSGSATDTQYF. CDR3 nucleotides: TGCAGTGCTGCCCCGATGAGCGGGAGTGCTACAGATACGCAGTATTTT.

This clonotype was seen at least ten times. CDR3 in amino acids: CSALKGTDHSYEQYF. The CDR3 DNA sequence: TGCAGTGCCCTCAAAGGGACAGACCACTCCTACGAGCAGTACTTC. This chain connects TRBV20-1 to TRBJ2-7; 7 nucleotides agree with TRBD1. Germline CDR1 is DFQATT and CDR2 is SNEGSKA (reference sequence). The CDR3 is made up of 15 amino acids. Germline trimming cut 6 bases from V and 0 bases from J; bases unmatched to any gene: 11.

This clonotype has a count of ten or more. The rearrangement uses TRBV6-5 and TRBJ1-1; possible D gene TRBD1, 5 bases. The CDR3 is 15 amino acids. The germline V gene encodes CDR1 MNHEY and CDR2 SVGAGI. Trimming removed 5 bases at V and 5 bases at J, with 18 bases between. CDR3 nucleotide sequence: TGTGCCAGCAGTCCTACAAACCTCCAGGGAACTGAAGCTTTCTTT. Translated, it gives CASSPTNLQGTEAFF.

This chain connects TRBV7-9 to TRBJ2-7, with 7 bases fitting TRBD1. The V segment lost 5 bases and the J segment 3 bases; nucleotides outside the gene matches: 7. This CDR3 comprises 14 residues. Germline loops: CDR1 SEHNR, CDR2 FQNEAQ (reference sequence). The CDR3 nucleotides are TGTGCCAGCAGCCTCCGACAGGGATACTACGAGCAGTACTTC. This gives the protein CASSLRQGYYEQYF. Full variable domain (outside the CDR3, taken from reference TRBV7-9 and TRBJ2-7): DTGVSQNPRHKITKRGQNVTFRCDPISEHNRLYWYRQTLGQGPEFLTYFQNEAQLEKSRLLSDRFSAERPKGSFSTLEIQRTEQGDSAMYLCASSLRQGYYEQYFGPGTRLTVT.

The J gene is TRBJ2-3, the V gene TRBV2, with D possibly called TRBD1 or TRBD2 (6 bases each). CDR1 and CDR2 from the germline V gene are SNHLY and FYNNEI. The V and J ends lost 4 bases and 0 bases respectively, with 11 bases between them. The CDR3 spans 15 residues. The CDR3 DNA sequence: TGTGCCAGCAGTGCTAGGGGGGCTAGCACAGATACGCAGTATTTT. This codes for CASSARGASTDTQYF.

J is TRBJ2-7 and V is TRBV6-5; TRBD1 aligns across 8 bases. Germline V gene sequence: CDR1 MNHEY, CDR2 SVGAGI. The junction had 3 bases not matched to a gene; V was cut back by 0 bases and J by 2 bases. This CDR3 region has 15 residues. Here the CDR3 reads CASSYSNRGAYEQYF. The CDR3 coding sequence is TGTGCCAGCAGTTACTCGAACAGGGGGGCCTACGAGCAGTACTTC.

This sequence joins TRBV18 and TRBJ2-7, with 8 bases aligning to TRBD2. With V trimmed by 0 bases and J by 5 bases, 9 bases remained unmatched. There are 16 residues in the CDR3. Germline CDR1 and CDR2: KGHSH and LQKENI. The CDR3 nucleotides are TGTGCCAGCTCACCACCGAATTTAGCGGGAAACAACGAGCAGTACTTC. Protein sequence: CASSPPNLAGNNEQYF.

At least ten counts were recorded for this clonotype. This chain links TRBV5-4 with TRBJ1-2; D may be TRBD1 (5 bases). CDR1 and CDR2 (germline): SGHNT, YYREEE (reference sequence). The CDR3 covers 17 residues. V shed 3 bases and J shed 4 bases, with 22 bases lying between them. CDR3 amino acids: CASSSQPQGSASYGYTF. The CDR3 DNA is TGTGCCAGCAGCTCCCAACCTCAGGGTTCGGCGAGCTATGGCTACACCTTC.